This record concerns one T cell receptor beta chain sequence. There is no known antigen for this receptor. One base away there is no much larger clone; base qualities are not given. The CDR3 covers 13 residues, taking in both the cysteine and the phenylalanine. Of all the DNA, just the CDR3 is kept, 39 bases in frame from base 1. The germline V gene gives CDR1 as SNHLY and CDR2 as FYNNEI. The trim is 6 bases for V and 5 bases for J, with a gap of 13 bases between the germline ends. This record comes from a study of control samples from healthy donors and cancer patients (TCRdb year 2020). Libraries came from the immunoSEQ multiplex PCR assay. What TCRdb holds here is the immuneACCESS table cut down to in-frame rearrangements. Part of the clones is not present; checked against another copy, under half of the missing clones reflect an unresolved V gene, and the others are unexplained. The sample yields 55,000 to 65,000 clones; around 87% were counted once. The ten largest clones take up about an eighth of the sample.

Recombination joined TRBV2 with TRBJ2-5; the best D guess is TRBD1, with 7 bases matching. The receptor's source is a woman in her sixties with lung cancer. The sequenced sample was PBMCs. CDR3 reads: CASRRDSGETQYF. The DNA reads TGTGCCAGCAGGCGGGACAGCGGGGAGACCCAGTACTTC. The full variable domain, completed from the reference TRBV2 and TRBJ2-5 proteins outside the CDR3, reads EPEVTQTPSHQVTQMGQEVILRCVPISNHLYFYWYRQILGQKVEFLVSFYNNEISEKSEIFDDQFSVERPDGSNFTLKIRSTKLEDSAMYFCASRRDSGETQYFGPGTRLLVL.